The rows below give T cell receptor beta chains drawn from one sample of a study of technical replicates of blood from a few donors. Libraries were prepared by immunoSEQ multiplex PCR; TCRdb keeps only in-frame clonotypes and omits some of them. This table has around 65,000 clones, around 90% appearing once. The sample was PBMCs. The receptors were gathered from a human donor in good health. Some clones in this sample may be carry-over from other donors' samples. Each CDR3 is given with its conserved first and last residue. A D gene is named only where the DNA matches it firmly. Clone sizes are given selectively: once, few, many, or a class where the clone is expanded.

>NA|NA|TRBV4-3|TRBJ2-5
CASSQGGRGTETQYF
TGCGCCAGCAGCCAAGGGGGAAGGGGTACAGAGACCCAGTACTTC
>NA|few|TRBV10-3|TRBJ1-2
CAISAHASYGYTF
TGTGCCATCAGTGCCCATGCCAGCTATGGCTACACCTTC
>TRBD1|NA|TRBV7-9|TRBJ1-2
CASSPWGQQANYGYTF
TGTGCCAGCAGCCCGTGGGGACAGCAAGCCAACTATGGCTACACCTTC
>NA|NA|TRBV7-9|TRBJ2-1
CASSLKRTVSYNEQFF
TGTGCCAGCAGCTTAAAAAGGACAGTCTCCTACAATGAGCAGTTCTTC
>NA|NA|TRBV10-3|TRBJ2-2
CAISPRTINTGELFF
TGTGCCATCAGTCCGCGGACTATAAACACCGGGGAGCTGTTTTTT
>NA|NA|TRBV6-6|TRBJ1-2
CASYLGVGYGYTF
TGTGCCAGCTATCTAGGGGTTGGCTATGGCTACACCTTC
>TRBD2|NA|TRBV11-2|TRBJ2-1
CASSLRAGLYNNEQFF
TGTGCCAGCAGCTTAAGAGCGGGACTATACAACAATGAGCAGTTCTTC
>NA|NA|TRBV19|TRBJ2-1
CASSIDLGRGFGEQFF
TGTGCCAGTAGTATAGATCTGGGCAGGGGCTTTGGTGAGCAGTTCTTC
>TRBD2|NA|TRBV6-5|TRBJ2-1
CASSYLSLAGGNEQFF
TGTGCCAGCAGTTACTTATCGCTAGCGGGGGGGAATGAGCAGTTCTTC
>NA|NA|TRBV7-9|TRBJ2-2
CASSPWATGELFF
TGTGCCAGCAGCCCATGGGCCACCGGGGAGCTGTTTTTT
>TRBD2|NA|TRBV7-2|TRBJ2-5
CASSAGLAGGRWETQYF
TGTGCCAGCAGCGCCGGACTAGCGGGGGGGAGATGGGAGACCCAGTACTTC